The entry below describes one TCR beta chain. Its target antigen remains unknown. No base quality information exists; no much larger clone differs at one position. Patients with autoimmune disease history or receiving systemic immunosuppression were excluded from the trial. Peripheral blood for TCR sequencing was collected from all dose cohorts at baseline, on cycle 4 day 1, and on cycle 7 day 1. Samples came from an open-label, multicenter, first-in-human phase I dose-escalation trial of ivuxolimab. Adults with locally advanced or metastatic head and neck squamous cell, hepatocellular, melanoma or renal cell carcinoma were enrolled in the trial. Before TCR sequencing, CD4+ T cells and CD8+ T cells from peripheral blood were sorted into separate populations. The data originate from a study of OX40 agonist ivuxolimab in advanced cancers. In terms of the full investigation: Ivuxolimab was an agonistic, fully human IgG2 monoclonal antibody directed against OX40 (CD134), a costimulatory receptor. In the dose-escalation cohort, 65% to 90% of patients were male, and the mean age was approximately 60 years, with a range of about 23 to 90. Partial responses occurred in three dose-escalation patients: two with cutaneous melanoma and one with hepatocellular carcinoma. Of the roughly 51 dose-escalation patients, hepatocellular carcinoma was present in around 19, melanoma in around 15, renal cell carcinoma in 9 and head and neck cancer in 9. The paper covers the monotherapy dose-escalation part of the phase I ivuxolimab trial, which included N of about 56 patients. Intravenous ivuxolimab was administered to patients every 2 weeks at six dose levels: 0.01, 0.1, 0.3, 1.5, 3 and 10 mg/kg. The point of sequencing TCRbeta in the periphery was to test whether ivuxolimab changed TCR sequence diversity and drove clonal T-cell expansion. Patients were allowed to have had prior anti-PD-1, anti-PD-L1 or anti-CTLA-4 therapy, and roughly two fifths of the dose-escalation patients had been treated with checkpoint inhibitors. Results and caveats for the whole study, not just this receptor: At doses from 0.1 to 3.0 mg/kg, clonal expansion was seen in both CD4+ and CD8+ blood T cells between baseline and week 6. In the 0.1-3.0 mg/kg groups, partial responders were among the patients with the lowest normalized peripheral clonal expansion, particularly in CD8+ T cells. After ivuxolimab, expanded clones were on average more numerous among CD8+ T cells than among CD4+ T cells. The antigen specificity of the peripheral T cells that underwent clonal expansion was not determined. Low levels of normalized T-cell clonal expansion were also seen in some nonresponding patients.

To sequence the TCRbeta CDR3 region, genomic DNA was isolated from the sorted cells. TCRbeta CDR3 regions were sequenced using the immunoSEQ Assay. Drawn from immuneACCESS, this table holds only the in-frame rearrangements with V and J called that TCRdb kept. Clones are partly lost; checked studies trace under half to an unresolved V gene and leave the rest unexplained. Within this sample are under 85,000 clones, with 93% of them counted one time only. 6.2% of the sample is taken by the ten largest. The sequence was collected from an adult with an advanced solid tumor such as melanoma, head and neck, liver or kidney cancer. The sequenced sample was CD4+ or CD8+ T cells sorted from blood, obtained in a trial of the OX40 agonist ivuxolimab.

This receptor carries the CDR3 CASSFFPGTVETQYF. In nucleotide form, the sequence is TGTGCCAGCAGTTTCTTCCCCGGGACAGTAGAGACCCAGTACTTC. This receptor chain uses TRBV6-5 and TRBJ2-5; a stretch of 7 junction bases matches TRBD1. From cysteine to phenylalanine, the CDR3 is 15 amino acids long. Solely the CDR3 DNA is kept, with 45 bases framed from the first base. V is cut back by 4 bases and J by 4 bases, with 9 bases in the junction unmatched. CDR1 and CDR2 were assigned from the germline V gene as MNHEY and SVGAGI.